The source of this T cell receptor (beta chain) is a study of blood T cell repertoires in COVID-19. Background on the study: From the United States, Italy and Spain came samples of acute and convalescent COVID-19. T cells, B-cell-depleted T cells, or PBMCs supplied cDNA or gDNA.

While infection was still active, Seattle patients were enrolled and then followed longitudinally. V was shortened by 1 base and J by 9 bases, with 10 bases between the two germline ends. Germline CDR1 is SGHDN and CDR2 is FVKESK. The CDR3 covers 14 residues. The authors' processing: Cell counts per sample came from amplifying reference gene primers. The data were produced by immunoSEQ multiplex PCR, yet TCRdb's version contains in-frame clones alone and is incomplete. V, J and clone size are taken as reported in that table, and D and trimming were inferred from the DNA itself. This table has under 200,000 clones, roughly 93% appearing once.

V is TRBV14 and J is TRBJ1-6; D unclear. The receptor's source is a man younger than 30 with COVID-19, enrolled during active disease. Source material: peripheral blood. CDR3 DNA sequence: TGTGCCAGCAGCCAAGTAACGGTCCCTTCACCCCTCCACTTT. Amino acid sequence: CASSQVTVPSPLHF.